This TCR beta chain appears in the sequencing data of a study of lymphopenia after photon versus proton radiotherapy. The study, taken as a whole, reports: Authors raise, but do not show, better survival with proton therapy. Under photons, naive T cells and diversity fell while effector/memory populations rose.

Turning to this clone: Antigen: not known.

In germline, CDR1 is MNHNS, CDR2 SASEGT. The CDR3 covers 13 residues. Trimming removed 5 bases from V and 4 bases from J, with 11 bases in between. The protocol was immunoSEQ multiplex PCR, while the TCRdb copy is restricted to in-frame clones and leaves out a portion. The sample includes about 22,000 clones, around 89% of them seen just once. Sequenced here: peripheral blood, sampled from a patient treated with proton-based radiotherapy. The TCR comes from an older man with esophageal cancer. V usage is TRBV6-1 and J usage is TRBJ1-2; D gene ambiguous. The CDR3 spells CASSIRRTYGYTF. The CDR3 nucleotides are TGTGCCAGCAGTATTCGACGGACCTATGGCTACACCTTC.